Presented here are 8 T cell receptor beta chains from one specimen sequenced in a study of Ad26.COV2.S vaccination and SARS-CoV-2 variants. The repertoire was sequenced with immunoSEQ multiplex PCR; TCRdb's copy has only in-frame clones and lacks some. The sample lists a few hundred thousand clones; around four fifths were seen once. Treatment noted: about 20 received Ad26.COV2.S at low or high dose, single or two shots; about 5 received placebo; per-sample allocation not given. Sample collection was performed on day 63 after the first vaccine or placebo injection. The sample was peripheral blood, taken in a trial of Ad26.COV2.S vaccine versus placebo. Receptors were obtained from a person aged 18-60 years who received the Ad26.COV2.S COVID-19 vaccine or a placebo.

About this clone: A read error is likely here: a far larger clone is one base away. This CDR3 reads CASSFNTEAFF. CDR3 nucleotides: TGTGCCAGCAGCTTCAACACTGAAGCTTTCTTT. The chain is built from TRBV5-4 and TRBJ1-1; D uncertain. The CDR3 loop spans 11 amino acids. Trimming left V 2 bases short and J 2 bases short, with 1 base between. Germline CDR1 reads SGHNT; CDR2 reads YYREEE (reference sequence).

Only a few counts were recorded for this clone. At the DNA level, this CDR3 is encoded by other sequences in the same sample as well. The chain combines TRBV19 with TRBJ1-1; a weak D match, TRBD1 (6 bases). There are 13 residues in the CDR3. CDR1 is LNHDA, CDR2 SQIVND, per germline (reference sequence). The ends were cut back, 5 bases at V and 5 bases at J, with 12 bases in the middle. CDR3 nucleotides: TGTGCCAGTAGTCTCAGGGGAGGGACTGAAGCTTTCTTT. This sequence encodes CASSLRGGTEAFF.

The chain carries TRBV6-6 and TRBJ2-3; tentatively, D is TRBD1 or TRBD2 (5 bases each). The ends were cut back, 11 bases at V and 3 bases at J, with 12 bases in the middle. CDR1 is MNHNY, CDR2 SVGAGI, per germline (reference sequence). The CDR3 covers 12 residues. For the CDR3, the DNA is TGTGCCTCCGAGTGGGGGACAGATACGCAGTATTTT. This gives the protein CASEWGTDTQYF.

The chain links TRBV11-1 to TRBJ2-3, with 9 bases that match TRBD2. The trim removed 7 bases at V and 1 base at J, leaving 9 bases unmatched. The CDR3 sequence is 16 residues long. Per the germline V gene, CDR1 is SGHAT and CDR2 is FQDESV (reference sequence). CDR3 in DNA: TGTGCCAGCACTCCGGGCGGGAGGGCCGGCACAGATACGCAGTATTTT. Amino acid sequence: CASTPGGRAGTDTQYF. The whole variable domain, remainder taken from reference TRBV11-1 and TRBJ2-3, is EAEVAQSPRYKITEKSQAVAFWCDPISGHATLYWYRQILGQGPELLVQFQDESVVDDSQLPKDRFSAERLKGVDSTLKIQPAELGDSAMYLCASTPGGRAGTDTQYFGPGTRLTVL.

The V call is TRBV7-3, the J call TRBJ2-5; 13 positions match TRBD2. This CDR3 comprises 16 residues. V shed 5 bases, J shed 5 bases, and the junction held 8 bases outside the gene matches. CDR1 is SGHTA, CDR2 FQGTGA, per germline. CDR3 DNA: TGTGCCAGCAGCGCCGGGACTAGCGGGAATTCGGAGACCCAGTACTTC. Its translation is CASSAGTSGNSETQYF.

The chain recombines TRBV18 with TRBJ1-1, with D perhaps matching TRBD1 (6 bases). The CDR3 sequence is 17 residues long. The V end lost 3 bases, the J end lost 6 bases, and 23 bases lay between the germline ends. CDR1 and CDR2 from the germline V gene are KGHSH and LQKENI. For the CDR3, the DNA is TGTGCCAGCTCACCCCGACAGGCCACCCCCCGGGGGGCTGAAGCTTTCTTT. Residues: CASSPRQATPRGAEAFF.

CDR3 nucleotides: TGTGCCAGCAGCCCCGACAGGGGAGGTCAGCCCCAGCATTTT. The encoded protein is CASSPDRGGQPQHF. The J gene is TRBJ1-5, the V gene TRBV7-2; the match to TRBD1 covers 8 bases. In germline, CDR1 is SGHTA, CDR2 FQGNSA. This CDR3 has 14 amino acids. The V gene end was trimmed by 5 bases and the J gene end by 6 bases; junction bases not matched to a gene: 6.

This clone was counted a few times. The V gene is TRBV12-5, the J gene TRBJ2-5; no clear D gene. V lost 0 bases to trimming and J lost 3 bases, with 11 bases between them. This CDR3 is built from 15 residues. Germline V gives CDR1 LGHNT, CDR2 FRNRAP. CDR3 protein: CASGLVVAGEETQYF. For the CDR3, the DNA is TGTGCTAGTGGTTTGGTAGTGGCAGGCGAAGAGACCCAGTACTTC.